This T cell receptor beta chain was found in a study of post-analysis software for immune sequencing data. Per germline, CDR1 MNHNY and CDR2 SVGAGI (reference sequence). The CDR3 runs to 13 residues. Trimming left V 4 bases short and J 3 bases short, with 10 bases between. This clonotype has at least ten counts. Its antigen is currently unknown. Unique-molecular-identifier-tagged TCR beta cDNA libraries were used. When about 0.95 to 10 million T cells were used, they gave about 550,000 cDNA molecules. TCRdb fed the PCR reads into MiXCR, producing one record per CDR3 protein. The sample shows 550,000 to 700,000 distinct CDR3 sequences, about 40% of them seen only once. Study-level points and caveats: There was significantly lower normalized Chao1 diversity in multiple sclerosis patients than in controls. There were roughly 5 TRBV segments more frequent in patients than controls, and TRBV5-6, TRBV5-1 and TRBV20-1 were among them.

The specimen sequenced was blood. The chain couples TRBV6-6 to TRBJ2-7; perhaps TRBD1 as D (5 bases). The clonotype was recovered from a girl between 5 and 17 years old with multiple sclerosis. As DNA, the CDR3 is TGTGCCAGCAGTTCAAGGACAAGCTACGAGCAGTACTTC. It codes for CASSSRTSYEQYF.